A single sample gave rise to the 13 T cell receptor beta chains below, sequenced in a study of OX40 agonist ivuxolimab in advanced cancers. TCRdb's copy holds only in-frame clones and misses some; the assay was immunoSEQ multiplex PCR. The sample lists 15,000 to 20,000 clones; roughly 86% were seen once. Specimen: CD4+ or CD8+ T cells sorted from blood, collected in a trial of the OX40 agonist ivuxolimab. These receptors originate from an adult with an advanced solid tumor such as melanoma, head and neck, liver or kidney cancer.

The chain couples TRBV5-1 to TRBJ2-3, with D perhaps matching TRBD1 or TRBD2 (5 bases each). This CDR3 has 14 amino acids. Germline V lookup: CDR1 SGHRS, CDR2 YFSETQ. V lost 9 bases, J lost 4 bases, and 18 bases lay in between. The DNA for the CDR3 is TGCGCCACCGCAGTGGCAGGGAGTTCAGATACGCAGTATTTT. Translated: CATAVAGSSDTQYF. Complete variable domain (other parts from reference TRBV5-1 and TRBJ2-3): KAGVTQTPRYLIKTRGQQVTLSCSPISGHRSVSWYQQTPGQGLQFLFEYFSETQRNKGNFPGRFSGRQFSNSRSEMNVSTLELGDSALYLCATAVAGSSDTQYFGPGTRLTVL.

The chain links TRBV28 to TRBJ2-1; D is uncertain. From germline, CDR1 is MDHEN and CDR2 SYDVKM. This CDR3 contains 15 residues. Trimming removed 6 bases from V and 0 bases from J, with 12 bases in between. The DNA of the CDR3 is TGTGCCAGCAGCGCTCCGTTTCCCTCCTACAATGAGCAGTTCTTC. As protein: CASSAPFPSYNEQFF.

V is TRBV7-9 and J is TRBJ1-1; the D is unclear. The germline V and J ends were trimmed by 5 bases and 4 bases, with 11 bases remaining between them. CDR1 and CDR2 (germline): SEHNR, FQNEAQ (reference sequence). This CDR3 spans 13 amino acids. CDR3 region: CASSGSMATEAFF. The DNA of the CDR3 is TGTGCCAGCAGCGGATCGATGGCCACTGAAGCTTTCTTT. The whole variable domain, filled in from reference TRBV7-9 and TRBJ1-1, reads DTGVSQNPRHKITKRGQNVTFRCDPISEHNRLYWYRQTLGQGPEFLTYFQNEAQLEKSRLLSDRFSAERPKGSFSTLEIQRTEQGDSAMYLCASSGSMATEAFFGQGTRLTVV.

Concerning this clone: The identical CDR3 is also encoded by other nucleotide sequences in the sample. J is TRBJ2-1 and V is TRBV5-1, with a tentative D call TRBD1 (6 bases). The CDR3 sequence is 16 residues long. The germline V gene encodes CDR1 SGHRS and CDR2 YFSETQ. Trimming left V 0 bases short and J 6 bases short, with 16 bases between. The CDR3 is CASSLEGGGRGNEQFF. The CDR3, as DNA: TGCGCCAGCAGCTTGGAGGGTGGGGGCCGGGGCAATGAGCAGTTCTTC.

In regard to this clone: The sample contains more than one DNA sequence encoding this CDR3. The chain links TRBV4-2 to TRBJ1-5; D gene unclear. The V and J ends lost 1 base and 0 bases respectively, with 7 bases between them. The germline CDR1 and CDR2 sequences are LGHNA and YNFKEQ. This CDR3 spans 15 amino acids. In DNA form, the CDR3 reads TGTGCCAGCAGCCAAGGACAATATAGCAATCAGCCCCAGCATTTT. Translating gives CASSQGQYSNQPQHF.

V gene TRBV29-1 combines with J gene TRBJ2-6, with D hard to call. Between the trimmed V and J ends, which lost 6 bases and 0 bases, there was a span of 6 bases. The germline CDR1 and CDR2 sequences are SQVTM and ANQGSEA. The length of the CDR3 is 13 residues. The CDR3 reads CSVPGSGANVLTF. In nucleotides, the CDR3 is TGCAGCGTGCCCGGCTCTGGGGCCAACGTCCTGACTTTC.

This chain links TRBV5-5 with TRBJ1-6; D is undetermined. The germline CDR1 and CDR2 sequences are SGHKS and YYEKEE (reference sequence). The V gene lost 3 bases and the J gene lost 5 bases, with 15 bases spanning the gap. The CDR3 spans 16 residues. The CDR3 loop is CASSWRMAGNNSPLHF. The CDR3 coding sequence is TGTGCCAGCAGCTGGCGCATGGCAGGCAATAATTCACCCCTCCACTTT.

This rearrangement joins TRBV30 to TRBJ1-1; D not certain. CDR3 length equals 13 residues. Trimming removed 3 bases from V and 3 bases from J, with 11 bases in between. Germline loops: CDR1 GTSNPN, CDR2 SVGIG (reference sequence). The CDR3 DNA is TGTGCCTGGAGGGGGTGGGCCCACACTGAAGCTTTCTTT. It yields the protein CAWRGWAHTEAFF.

V and J are TRBV5-4 and TRBJ2-2; either TRBD1 or TRBD2 may supply D (5 bases each). V lost 2 bases, J lost 6 bases, and 14 bases lay in between. Germline loops: CDR1 SGHNT, CDR2 YYREEE (reference sequence). CDR3 length equals 15 residues. The CDR3, as DNA: TGTGCCAGCAGCTTCGCAGGGCGGGCTGCCGGGGAGCTGTTTTTT. This translates into CASSFAGRAAGELFF.

V and J are TRBV9 and TRBJ2-5; D ambiguous. Germline loops: CDR1 SGDLS, CDR2 YYNGEE. The CDR3 covers 14 residues. Trimming took off 0 bases at V and 1 base at J, with 7 bases between the two ends. In DNA, the CDR3 is TGTGCCAGCAGCGTAGGGTACACCCAAGAGACCCAGTACTTC. Translated: CASSVGYTQETQYF.

The J gene is TRBJ2-3, the V gene TRBV5-6; D is unresolved. The V gene's germline CDR1 is SGHDT and CDR2 YYEEEE. CDR3 length: 12 amino acids. V was shortened by 0 bases and J by 5 bases, with 4 bases between the two germline ends. The CDR3 nucleotides read TGTGCCAGCAGCTTGGGCCTAGATACGCAGTATTTT. It codes for CASSLGLDTQYF.

The rearrangement uses TRBV4-3 and TRBJ1-1; D gene uncertain. Per the germline V gene, CDR1 is LGHNA and CDR2 is YSLEER. The CDR3 is made up of 13 amino acids. Trimming removed 0 bases at V and 1 base at J, with 3 bases between. CDR3 DNA: TGCGCCAGCAGCCAAGACAAGAACACTGAAGCTTTCTTT. Its translation is CASSQDKNTEAFF.

The V gene is TRBV7-8, the J gene TRBJ1-4; D is ambiguous. With 5 bases removed from V and 6 bases from J, the gap between germline ends came to 13 bases. Germline loops: CDR1 SGHVS, CDR2 FQNEAQ. This CDR3 spans 14 amino acids. The CDR3 region has the DNA TGTGCCAGCAGCCGAGGGAGGTTAGATGAAAAACTGTTTTTT. Translation gives CASSRGRLDEKLFF. Combining the CDR3 with reference TRBV7-8 and TRBJ1-4 gives the whole variable domain GAGVSQSPRYKVAKRGQDVALRCDPISGHVSLFWYQQALGQGPEFLTYFQNEAQLDKSGLPSDRFFAERPEGSVSTLKIQRTQQEDSAVYLCASSRGRLDEKLFFGSGTQLSVL.